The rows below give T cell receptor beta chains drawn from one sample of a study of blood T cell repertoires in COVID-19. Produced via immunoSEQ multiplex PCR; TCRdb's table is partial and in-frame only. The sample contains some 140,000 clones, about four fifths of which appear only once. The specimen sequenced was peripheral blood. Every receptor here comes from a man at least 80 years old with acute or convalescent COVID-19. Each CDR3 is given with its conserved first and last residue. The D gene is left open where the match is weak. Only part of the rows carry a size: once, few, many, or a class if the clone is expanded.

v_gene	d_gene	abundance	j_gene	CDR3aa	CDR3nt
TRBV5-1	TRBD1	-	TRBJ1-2	CASSSRDRSGYTF	TGCGCCAGCAGCTCCCGGGACAGGTCTGGCTACACCTTC
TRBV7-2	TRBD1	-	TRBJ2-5	CASSRTGVGETQYF	TGTGCCAGCAGCCGGACAGGGGTAGGAGAGACCCAGTACTTC
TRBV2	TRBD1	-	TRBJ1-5	CASSEAGQGVRPQHF	TGTGCCAGCAGTGAAGCCGGACAGGGAGTACGGCCCCAGCATTTT
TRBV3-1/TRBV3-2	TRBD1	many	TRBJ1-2	CASSQGRGPIYGYTF	TGTGCCAGCAGCCAAGGGAGGGGGCCTATCTATGGCTACACCTTC
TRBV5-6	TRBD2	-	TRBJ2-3	CASSPARLAGGGF	TGTGCCAGCAGCCCCGCTAGACTAGCGGGGGGGGGATTT
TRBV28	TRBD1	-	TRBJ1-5	CASSLYRGALYSNQPQHF	TGTGCCAGCAGTTTATACAGGGGAGCCCTCTATAGCAATCAGCCCCAGCATTTT
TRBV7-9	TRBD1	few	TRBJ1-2	CASRGVRDRGYGYTF	TGTGCCAGCAGGGGGGTCCGGGACAGGGGTTATGGCTACACCTTC
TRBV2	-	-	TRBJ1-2	CASKGEGYGYTF	TGTGCCAGCAAAGGGGAAGGCTATGGCTACACCTTC
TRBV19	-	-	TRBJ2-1	CASTIDAKTTQFF	TGTGCCAGTACTATTGATGCTAAAACCACGCAGTTCTTC
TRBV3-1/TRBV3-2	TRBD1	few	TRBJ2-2	CASSPPRAGQGNTGELFF	TGTGCCAGCAGCCCCCCTCGCGCGGGACAGGGGAACACCGGGGAGCTGTTTTTT
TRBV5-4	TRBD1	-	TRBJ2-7	CASSWGTAGEQYF	TGTGCCAGCAGCTGGGGGACAGCTGGAGAGCAGTACTTC
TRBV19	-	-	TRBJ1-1	CASSGQIELEAFF	TGTGCCAGTAGTGGGCAAATCGAGCTTGAAGCTTTCTTT
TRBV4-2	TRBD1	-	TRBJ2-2	CASSQGQGDTGELFF	TGTGCCAGCAGCCAAGGACAGGGCGACACCGGGGAGCTGTTTTTT
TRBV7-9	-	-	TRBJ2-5	CASSLAAETQYF	TGTGCCAGCAGCTTAGCGGCCGAAACCCAGTACTTC
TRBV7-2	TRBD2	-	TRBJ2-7	CASSLRFRLAGAQTYEQYF	TGTGCCAGCAGCTTACGCTTTCGACTAGCGGGGGCACAAACCTACGAGCAGTACTTC